These 10 T cell receptor beta chains were sequenced from one sample in a study of cytomegalovirus exposure and HLA in healthy donors. 60 Vbeta and 13 Jbeta primers were used in PCR. Measured with immunoSEQ multiplex PCR; TCRdb has only the in-frame clones, and not every one. The profile shows 100,000 to 150,000 clones, about two thirds of them singletons. Source material: PBMCs. The source is a woman aged 40 to 50 in good health and CMV-seronegative.

As regards this clone: The identical CDR3 is also encoded by other nucleotide sequences in the sample. This CDR3 is CSVEGGNTGELFF. In nucleotides, the CDR3 is TGCAGCGTTGAGGGAGGGAACACCGGGGAGCTGTTTTTT. The chain carries TRBV29-1 and TRBJ2-2, with a possible D match to TRBD2 (6 bases). Deletions cut 3 bases from V and 1 base from J, with 6 bases between. Germline CDR1 reads SQVTM; CDR2 reads ANQGSEA. The CDR3 has 13 residues.

The J gene is TRBJ2-3, the V gene TRBV14; 8 bases line up with TRBD2. Germline V lookup: CDR1 SGHDN, CDR2 FVKESK. The junction had 12 bases not matched to a gene; V was cut back by 6 bases and J by 4 bases. This CDR3 is 16 amino acids long. CDR3 nucleotide sequence: TGTGCCAGCAGAGAAAGCGGGGGAACCCCCCCAGATACGCAGTATTTT. It specifies CASRESGGTPPDTQYF. The full variable domain, with the rest looked up from reference TRBV14 and TRBJ2-3, is EAGVTQFPSHSVIEKGQTVTLRCDPISGHDNLYWYRRVMGKEIKFLLHFVKESKQDESGMPNNRFLAERTGGTYSTLKVQPAELEDSGVYFCASRESGGTPPDTQYFGPGTRLTVL.

A few counts support this clone. It is unclear where the CDR3 begins or ends on the DNA, so no DNA is shown, and the CDR3 is as TCRdb lists it. V is TRBV21-1 and J is TRBJ1-2. TRBV21-1 is recorded as a pseudogene. The CDR3 numbers 16 amino acids, ends counted. The CDR3 here is CASSKVGVGSDYGYTF.

The chain has TRBV4-2 and TRBJ1-2, with TRBD1 as a possible D gene (5 bases). V was clipped by 0 bases and J by 4 bases, with 12 bases between them. The CDR3 has 15 residues. CDR1 is LGHNA and CDR2 is YNFKEQ in the germline V gene. The CDR3 DNA is TGTGCCAGCAGCCAAGATCGTCAGGGCAGCTATGGCTACACCTTC. As protein: CASSQDRQGSYGYTF.

Note on this clone: Other nucleotide sequences in the sample specify the same CDR3. The chain combines TRBV7-2 with TRBJ2-7; maybe TRBD1 (5 bases). The CDR3 has 12 amino acids. In germline, CDR1 is SGHTA, CDR2 FQGNSA. V was trimmed by 2 bases and J by 3 bases, leaving 5 bases between them. CDR3 region: CASSLQGYEQYF. The CDR3 DNA is TGTGCCAGCAGCTTACAGGGCTACGAGCAGTACTTC.

In this sample, this clone turned up a few times. The CDR3 nucleotides are TGTGCCAGCAGTCGGGGGGGCCAGGGAGGATTAGCTTTCTTT. Protein product: CASSRGGQGGLAFF. This chain uses TRBV6-6 with TRBJ1-1; D is perhaps TRBD1 (6 bases). The V gene lost 5 bases and the J gene lost 10 bases, with 20 bases spanning the gap. The germline CDR1 and CDR2 sequences are MNHNY and SVGAGI (reference sequence). CDR3 length: 14 amino acids.

The rearrangement uses TRBV2 and TRBJ1-2, with a possible D match to TRBD1 (5 bases). This CDR3 has 17 amino acids. CDR1 is SNHLY and CDR2 is FYNNEI in the germline V gene. V was pared by 6 bases and J by 2 bases, with 22 bases between. Written as DNA, the CDR3 is TGTGCCAGCAGGCGGGGAACAGGACGATCCCTCAACTATGGCTACACCTTC. Its protein is CASRRGTGRSLNYGYTF.

This rearrangement joins TRBV6-4 to TRBJ2-7, with a possible D match to TRBD1 (5 bases). The germline CDR1 and CDR2 sequences are MRHNA and SNTAGT. The CDR3 spans 14 residues. V lost 7 bases to trimming and J lost 0 bases, with 13 bases between them. CDR3 sequence (DNA): TGTGCCAGCAAGAGGACACTAACCTCCTACGAGCAGTACTTC. Its translation is CASKRTLTSYEQYF.

The chain carries TRBV2 and TRBJ2-5; 12 nucleotides align to TRBD1. Germline CDR1 is SNHLY and CDR2 is FYNNEI. CDR3 size: 15 residues. The trim removed 6 bases at V and 5 bases at J, leaving 7 bases unmatched. DNA for the CDR3: TGTGCCAGCAGGGGACAGGGGGCCGGATTGGAGACCCAGTACTTC. Its translation is CASRGQGAGLETQYF.

This clone was seen only a few times. This chain joins TRBV2 and TRBJ2-3, with TRBD2 as a possible D gene (5 bases). Deletions cut 5 bases from V and 8 bases from J, with 11 bases between. The germline CDR1 and CDR2 sequences are SNHLY and FYNNEI. This CDR3 comprises 12 residues. The CDR3 DNA follows: TGTGCCAGCAGTACCCGCGAGGGTACGCAGTATTTT. Protein sequence: CASSTREGTQYF.